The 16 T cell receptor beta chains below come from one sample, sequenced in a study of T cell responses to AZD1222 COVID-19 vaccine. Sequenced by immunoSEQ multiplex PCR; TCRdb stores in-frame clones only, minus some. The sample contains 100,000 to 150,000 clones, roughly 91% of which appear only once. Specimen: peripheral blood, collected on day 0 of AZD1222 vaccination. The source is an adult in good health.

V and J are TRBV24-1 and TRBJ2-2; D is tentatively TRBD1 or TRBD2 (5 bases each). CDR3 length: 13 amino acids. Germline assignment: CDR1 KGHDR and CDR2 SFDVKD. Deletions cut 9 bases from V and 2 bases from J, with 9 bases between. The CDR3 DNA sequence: TGTGCCACCGGGGACCCAAACACCGGGGAGCTGTTTTTT. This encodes CATGDPNTGELFF.

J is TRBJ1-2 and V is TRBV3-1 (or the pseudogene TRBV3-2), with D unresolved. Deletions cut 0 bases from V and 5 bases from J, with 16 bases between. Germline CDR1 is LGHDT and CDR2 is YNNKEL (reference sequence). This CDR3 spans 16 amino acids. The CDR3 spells CASSQEGGRVGYGYTF. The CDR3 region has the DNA TGTGCCAGCAGCCAAGAAGGCGGCAGAGTGGGATATGGCTACACCTTC.

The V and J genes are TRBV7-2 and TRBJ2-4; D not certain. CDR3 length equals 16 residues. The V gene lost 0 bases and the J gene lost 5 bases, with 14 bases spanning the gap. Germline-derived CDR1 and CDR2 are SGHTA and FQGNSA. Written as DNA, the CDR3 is TGTGCCAGCAGCTTAGCCCCCCAGCAAGTCCAAAACATTCAGTACTTC. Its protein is CASSLAPQQVQNIQYF.

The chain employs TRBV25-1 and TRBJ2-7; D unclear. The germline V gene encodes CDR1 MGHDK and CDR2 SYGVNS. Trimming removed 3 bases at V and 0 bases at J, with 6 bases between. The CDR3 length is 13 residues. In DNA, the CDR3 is TGTGCCAGCAGTGATATCGGCTCCTACGAGCAGTACTTC. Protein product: CASSDIGSYEQYF.

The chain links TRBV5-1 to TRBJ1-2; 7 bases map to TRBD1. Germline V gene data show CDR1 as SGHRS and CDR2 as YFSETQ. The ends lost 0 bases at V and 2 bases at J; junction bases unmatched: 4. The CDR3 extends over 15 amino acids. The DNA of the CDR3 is TGCGCCAGCAGCTTGGATCCAGGGGGGAACTATGGCTACACCTTC. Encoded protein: CASSLDPGGNYGYTF.

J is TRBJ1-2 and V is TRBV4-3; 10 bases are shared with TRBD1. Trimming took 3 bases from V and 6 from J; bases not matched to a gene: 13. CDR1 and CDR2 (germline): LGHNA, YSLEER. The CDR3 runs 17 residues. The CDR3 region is CASSHVSGDRGWNGYTF. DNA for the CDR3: TGCGCCAGCAGCCACGTTTCTGGGGACAGGGGATGGAATGGCTACACCTTC.

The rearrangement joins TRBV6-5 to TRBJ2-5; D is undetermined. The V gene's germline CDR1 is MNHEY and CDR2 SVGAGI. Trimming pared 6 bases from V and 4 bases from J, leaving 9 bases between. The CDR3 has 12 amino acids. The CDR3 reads CASSSDGETQYF. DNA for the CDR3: TGTGCCAGCAGCTCGGACGGAGAGACCCAGTACTTC.

The CDR3 sequence: CASSQSGQAGNTIYF. CDR3 sequence (DNA): TGTGCCAGCAGCCAATCGGGACAGGCTGGAAACACCATATATTTT. This rearrangement joins TRBV3-1 (or the pseudogene TRBV3-2) to TRBJ1-3; 8 bases map to TRBD1. This CDR3 comprises 15 residues. Germline V gives CDR1 LGHDT, CDR2 YNNKEL (reference sequence). With V trimmed by 2 bases and J by 2 bases, 2 bases remained unmatched.

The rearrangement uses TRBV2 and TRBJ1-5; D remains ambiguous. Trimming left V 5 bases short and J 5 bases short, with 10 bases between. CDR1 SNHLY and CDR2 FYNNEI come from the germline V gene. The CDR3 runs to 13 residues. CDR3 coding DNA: TGTGCCAGCAGTTCCGACGGGGATCAGCCCCAGCATTTT. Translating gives CASSSDGDQPQHF.

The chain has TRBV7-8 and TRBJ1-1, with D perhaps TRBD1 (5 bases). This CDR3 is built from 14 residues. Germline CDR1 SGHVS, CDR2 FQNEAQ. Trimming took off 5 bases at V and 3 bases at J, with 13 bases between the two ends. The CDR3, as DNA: TGTGCCAGCAGCCAGCAGGGAGGGTACACTGAAGCTTTCTTT. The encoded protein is CASSQQGGYTEAFF.

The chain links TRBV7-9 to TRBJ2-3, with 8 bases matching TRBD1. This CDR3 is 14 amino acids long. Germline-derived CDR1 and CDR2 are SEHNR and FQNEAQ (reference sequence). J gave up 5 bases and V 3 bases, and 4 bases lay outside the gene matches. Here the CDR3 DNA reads TGTGCCAGCAGCTTGACAGGGGCTGGAGATACGCAGTATTTT. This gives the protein CASSLTGAGDTQYF. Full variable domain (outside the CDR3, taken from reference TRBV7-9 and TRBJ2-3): DTGVSQNPRHKITKRGQNVTFRCDPISEHNRLYWYRQTLGQGPEFLTYFQNEAQLEKSRLLSDRFSAERPKGSFSTLEIQRTEQGDSAMYLCASSLTGAGDTQYFGPGTRLTVL.

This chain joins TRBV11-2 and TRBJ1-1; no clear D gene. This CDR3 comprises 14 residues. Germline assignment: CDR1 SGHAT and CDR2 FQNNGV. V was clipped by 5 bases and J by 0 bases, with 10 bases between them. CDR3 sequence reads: CASSLRRMNTEAFF. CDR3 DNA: TGTGCCAGCAGCCTAAGGCGTATGAACACTGAAGCTTTCTTT. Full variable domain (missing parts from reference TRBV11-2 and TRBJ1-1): EAGVAQSPRYKIIEKRQSVAFWCNPISGHATLYWYQQILGQGPKLLIQFQNNGVVDDSQLPKDRFSAERLKGVDSTLKIQPAKLEDSAVYLCASSLRRMNTEAFFGQGTRLTVV.

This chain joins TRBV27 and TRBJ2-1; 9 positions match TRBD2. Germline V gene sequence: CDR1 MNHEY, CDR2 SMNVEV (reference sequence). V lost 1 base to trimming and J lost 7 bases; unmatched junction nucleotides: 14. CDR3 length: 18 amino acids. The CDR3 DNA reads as TGTGCCAGCAGTTTATGGTCAGCCGGGACTAGCCTAGTTAATGAGCAGTTCTTC. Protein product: CASSLWSAGTSLVNEQFF.

Here the CDR3 DNA reads TGTGCCAGCAGTGTCGGGGACAGGGATAACTATGGCTACACCTTC. It encodes CASSVGDRDNYGYTF. The V call is TRBV6-4, the J call TRBJ1-2; 9 positions agree with TRBD1. This CDR3 comprises 15 residues. Germline CDR1 and CDR2: MRHNA and SNTAGT. V lost 4 bases, J lost 1 base, and 4 bases stayed unmatched.

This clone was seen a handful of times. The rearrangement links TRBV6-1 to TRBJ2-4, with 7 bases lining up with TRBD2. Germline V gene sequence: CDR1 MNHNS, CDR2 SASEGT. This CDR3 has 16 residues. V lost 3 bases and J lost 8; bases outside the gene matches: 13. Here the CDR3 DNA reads TGTGCCAGCAGTGAGGGTGGGGGAGGGCCTGCAGACATTCAGTACTTC. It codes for CASSEGGGGPADIQYF.

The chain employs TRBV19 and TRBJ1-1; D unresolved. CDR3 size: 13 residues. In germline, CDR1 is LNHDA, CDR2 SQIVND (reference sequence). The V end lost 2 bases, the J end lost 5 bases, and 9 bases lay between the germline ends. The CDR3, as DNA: TGTGCCAGTAGTATACAGGCAGTGACTGAAGCTTTCTTT. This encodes CASSIQAVTEAFF.